This T cell receptor beta chain was identified during a study of cytomegalovirus exposure and HLA in healthy donors. Overall study results and limits: There were under 200 TCR beta chains listed as cytomegalovirus-associated. TCR beta V- and J-gene trimming was later associated with a missense DCLRE1C variant. In vitro experiments confirmed that three CMV-associated chains were specific for CMV antigens.

The PCR had 60 Vbeta and 13 Jbeta primers. Libraries were prepared by immunoSEQ multiplex PCR; TCRdb keeps only in-frame clonotypes and omits some of them. The sample holds 150,000 to 200,000 clones, 81% seen once. A word on this clone: Its matching antigen is unknown.

Though probably carrying unrecorded immune exposures, donors were nominally healthy at sampling. This CDR3 contains 16 residues. The ends were cut back, 1 base at V and 6 bases at J, with 13 bases in the middle. Germline V gene lookup returns CDR1 MGHDK and CDR2 SYGVNS. The clonotype comes from a woman aged 18-29 years in good health and CMV-seropositive. The chain couples TRBV25-1 to TRBJ1-6; D uncertain. Sequences were obtained from PBMCs. For the CDR3, the DNA is TGTGCCAGCAGTGAATCCGGAGGCGGAATTAATTCACCCCTCCACTTT. This encodes CASSESGGGINSPLHF.